This record covers a single TCR beta chain. Its specificity is unknown. The CDR3 is 13 residues long. Trimming at V came to 9 bases and at J to 2 bases, leaving 2 bases not matched to a gene. The germline CDR1 and CDR2 sequences are KGHDR and SFDVKD. The data are from a study of T cells after yellow fever vaccination. General study findings and limits: Overlap between CD4 and CD8 compartments was detected for a small share of clonotypes.

Using its own MiXCR run on the 5' RACE reads, TCRdb lists one record per CDR3 protein. The table lists 400,000 to 650,000 distinct CDR3 sequences, roughly 22% of them singletons, with approximately 15% in the top ten. The sequences come from PBMCs, collected 21 days after the first yellow fever vaccination. The chain uses TRBV24-1 and TRBJ2-3; 9 bases line up with TRBD1. This TCR was sampled from a young man who received the YFV17D yellow fever vaccine. CDR3 DNA sequence: TGTGCCACCGGGACAGGGACCACAGATACGCAGTATTTT. It is translated as CATGTGTTDTQYF.